Each of the 13 T cell receptor beta chains below was sequenced from the same sample in a study of cytomegalovirus exposure and HLA in healthy donors. The primer mix had 60 Vbeta and 13 Jbeta primers. Produced via immunoSEQ multiplex PCR; TCRdb's table is partial and in-frame only. The sample table includes approximately 210,000 clones. The sample taken for sequencing was PBMCs. The receptor source for this set is a woman aged 25 to 39 in good health and CMV-seropositive.

The rearrangement links TRBV5-6 to TRBJ2-5; D ambiguous. Germline CDR1 and CDR2: SGHDT and YYEEEE. Trimming removed 2 bases at V and 5 bases at J, with 4 bases between. The CDR3 spans 11 residues. The CDR3: CASSFQETQYF. CDR3 nucleotides: TGTGCCAGCAGCTTCCAGGAGACCCAGTACTTC.

The chain recombines TRBV28 with TRBJ1-5, with D possibly matching TRBD1 (6 bases). The germline gives CDR1 MDHEN, CDR2 SYDVKM. CDR3 length equals 14 residues. The germline V and J ends were trimmed by 6 bases and 4 bases, with 13 bases remaining between them. The CDR3 is CASSLNRVNQPQHF. For the CDR3, the DNA is TGTGCCAGCAGCTTGAACAGGGTGAATCAGCCCCAGCATTTT.

This sequence joins TRBV15 and TRBJ2-1; 7 bases map to TRBD2. The germline V gene encodes CDR1 LNHNV and CDR2 YYDKDF (reference sequence). The V segment lost 0 bases and the J segment 8 bases; nucleotides outside the gene matches: 7. CDR3 length: 15 amino acids. The DNA for the CDR3 is TGTGCCACCAGCAGAGATCAGGCGGGGGTGGATGAGCAGTTCTTC. Translating it yields CATSRDQAGVDEQFF.

The chain is built from TRBV5-1 and TRBJ1-3; the match to TRBD1 covers 7 bases. This CDR3 contains 14 residues. Germline V CDR1 and CDR2: SGHRS, YFSETQ. The ends lost 3 bases at V and 4 bases at J; junction bases unmatched: 4. Written as DNA, the CDR3 is TGCGCCAGCAGCTCCGGGACAGCCGGAAACACCATATATTTT. Translating gives CASSSGTAGNTIYF.

V gene TRBV7-2 combines with J gene TRBJ1-1; TRBD1 matches 8 bases. Germline lookup yields CDR1 SGHTA and CDR2 FQGNSA. The length of the CDR3 is 15 residues. V dropped 3 bases and J dropped 3; count of bases not matched to a gene: 6. The CDR3 nucleotides are TGTGCCAGCAGCTTCCGGACAGGGTATGACACTGAAGCTTTCTTT. Translated: CASSFRTGYDTEAFF.

The rearrangement joins TRBV10-3 to TRBJ2-7; TRBD1 agrees at 11 bases. Germline CDR1 ENHRY, CDR2 SYGVKD. V trimming: 0 bases; J trimming: 5 bases; junction bases outside the gene matches: 3. The CDR3 sequence is 15 residues long. CDR3 amino acids: CAISESGTGGDEQYF. CDR3 in DNA: TGTGCCATCAGTGAGTCAGGGACAGGGGGAGACGAGCAGTACTTC.

The V and J genes are TRBV7-2 and TRBJ2-5; D is undetermined. The CDR3 totals 12 residues. Germline V CDR1 and CDR2: SGHTA, FQGNSA. V lost 5 bases and J lost 5, with 9 bases in between. Here the CDR3 reads CASSLRAETQYF. DNA of the CDR3: TGTGCCAGCAGCCTACGTGCGGAGACCCAGTACTTC.

The chain joins TRBV6-5 to TRBJ1-6; TRBD1 matches 7 bases. The CDR3 is 13 amino acids. J lost 5 bases, V lost 8 bases, and 3 bases had no gene match. Germline-derived CDR1 and CDR2 are MNHEY and SVGAGI. The CDR3 region is CASSGQHNSPLHF. DNA for the CDR3: TGTGCCAGCTCGGGACAGCATAATTCACCCCTCCACTTT.

The chain has TRBV4-2 and TRBJ2-7; 7 positions agree with TRBD1. Germline trimming cut 1 base from V and 1 base from J; bases unmatched to any gene: 10. Germline-derived CDR1 and CDR2 are LGHNA and YNFKEQ. This CDR3 contains 17 residues. CDR3 DNA sequence: TGTGCCAGCAGCCAAGTTAATCAGGGACAGTTTTCCTACGAGCAGTACTTC. This encodes CASSQVNQGQFSYEQYF.

The rearrangement joins TRBV29-1 to TRBJ1-4; TRBD1 matches 10 bases. The CDR3 is 14 amino acids. Germline lookup yields CDR1 SQVTM and CDR2 ANQGSEA. Unmatched junction bases numbered 3, after V lost 4 bases and J lost 4 bases. This CDR3 is CSVGQGAVNEKLFF. For the CDR3, the DNA is TGCAGCGTTGGACAGGGGGCCGTTAATGAAAAACTGTTTTTT.

This chain uses TRBV29-1 with TRBJ1-1; 10 bases are shared with TRBD1. CDR3 length: 11 residues. The trim removed 5 bases at V and 11 bases at J, leaving 5 bases unmatched. Per germline, CDR1 SQVTM and CDR2 ANQGSEA. In DNA form, the CDR3 reads TGCAGCGTTTCTGGACAGGGGGGCGCTTTCTTT. Its translation is CSVSGQGGAFF.

The V call is TRBV5-1, the J call TRBJ2-3, with a tentative D call TRBD2 (6 bases). Deletions cut 1 base from V and 3 bases from J, with 12 bases between. The CDR3 sequence is 15 residues long. The germline V gene has CDR1 SGHRS and CDR2 YFSETQ. The CDR3 region is CASSLLSGTTDTQYF. The CDR3 bases are TGCGCCAGCAGCTTGCTTTCAGGGACTACAGATACGCAGTATTTT.

The chain combines TRBV10-3 with TRBJ1-1, with no clear D. The CDR3 has 12 amino acids. V was cut by 8 bases and J by 3 bases, with 10 bases left in between. In germline, CDR1 is ENHRY, CDR2 SYGVKD. CDR3 amino acids: CAIGGGYTEAFF. Here the CDR3 DNA reads TGTGCCATCGGTGGCGGCTACACTGAAGCTTTCTTT.